This T cell receptor beta chain emerged from a study of T cells in women clearing cervical HPV infection. About the research overall: Cases were women with histologically confirmed HPV16-related CIN3 or worse, including a couple of invasive cancers.

Note on this clone: The sequenced fragment ends 3 residues before the CDR3 boundary, so the rest is inferred from the germline J gene.

There are 15 residues in the CDR3. Germline V gene sequence: CDR1 SGHDT, CDR2 YYEEEE. The V and J ends lost 2 bases and 0 bases respectively, with 11 bases between them. Assay: immunoSEQ multiplex PCR; the TCRdb copy retains only in-frame clones and omits some. This sample contains some 40,000 clones. The sample was blood buffy coat. The TCR originated in a woman between 18 and 75 years old with a cervical HPV16 infection that either progressed to CIN3+ or cleared (not recorded which). The V gene is TRBV5-6, the J gene TRBJ1-1; tentative D call: TRBD1 (6 bases). CDR3 bases read: TGTGCCAGCAGCTTATTAGACAGGATGAACACTGAA. Translation: CASSLLDRMNTE. The whole CDR3 protein reads CASSLLDRMNTEAFF.